These 22 T cell receptor beta chains were sequenced from one sample in a study of T cell repertoires in cytomegalovirus infection (dated 2019 in TCRdb). Instrument used: Illumina HiSeq 1500. TCRdb reran the public reads through fastp at Q25 and MiXCR, keeping productive beta chains. CDR3 protein duplicates are merged, each entry listing the most common genes and DNA. The sample profile shows under 350,000 distinct CDR3 sequences; 9.5% of them were found once. 3.5% to 4.5% of the sample rests with the top ten. The sample comprised PBMCs. Receptors originate from a human donor in good health (CMV status not recorded). Some clones in this sample may be carry-over from other donors' samples.

This rearrangement joins TRBV20-1 to TRBJ2-3; 15 bases agree with TRBD2. J gave up 2 bases and V 5 bases, and 8 bases lay outside the gene matches. This CDR3 contains 17 residues. Germline values: CDR1 DFQATT, CDR2 SNEGSKA (reference sequence). In nucleotides, the CDR3 is TGCAGTGCTCGAAGGGGACTAGCGGGAGGCCTCACAGATACGCAGTATTTT. Residues: CSARRGLAGGLTDTQYF.

Many counts were recorded for this clonotype. The chain couples TRBV12-3 or TRBV12-4 to TRBJ1-1; TRBD1 might be the D (5 bases). CDR3 length: 14 amino acids. Trimming left V 0 bases short and J 3 bases short, with 8 bases between. The CDR3 loop is CASSLAGTYTEAFF. The CDR3 DNA is TGTGCCAGCAGTTTAGCAGGGACCTACACTGAAGCTTTCTTT.

This clonotype has ten or more counts. This sequence joins TRBV7-2 and TRBJ2-7; D is unresolved. CDR1 is SGHTA and CDR2 is FQGNSA in the germline V gene. This CDR3 is built from 12 residues. Trimming pared 9 bases from V and 6 bases from J, leaving 15 bases between. The CDR3 DNA follows: TGTGCCAGTTCACCAAGCTCTCTCGAGCAGTACTTC. Translated, it gives CASSPSSLEQYF.

This clonotype was seen repeatedly, ten times or more. The chain recombines TRBV7-8 with TRBJ2-7; 9 positions match TRBD2. Trimming took 2 bases from V and 5 from J; bases not matched to a gene: 7. CDR1 is SGHVS, CDR2 FQNEAQ, per germline. The CDR3 extends over 15 amino acids. CDR3 loop: CASSLSGGRGHEQYF. DNA for the CDR3: TGTGCCAGCAGCTTAAGTGGCGGGAGGGGCCACGAGCAGTACTTC. The full variable domain, its missing parts supplied by reference TRBV7-8 and TRBJ2-7, is GAGVSQSPRYKVAKRGQDVALRCDPISGHVSLFWYQQALGQGPEFLTYFQNEAQLDKSGLPSDRFFAERPEGSVSTLKIQRTQQEDSAVYLCASSLSGGRGHEQYFGPGTRLTVT.

This clonotype was seen more than once but under ten times. The rearrangement joins TRBV24-1 to TRBJ1-2; no definite D call. This CDR3 spans 15 amino acids. V lost 0 bases and J 3 bases, leaving 10 bases between the germline ends. Germline V gives CDR1 KGHDR, CDR2 SFDVKD. CDR3 DNA sequence: TGTGCCACCAGTGATTTGAACCGGCTGGACTATGGCTACACCTTC. This translates into CATSDLNRLDYGYTF.

The gene calls are TRBV29-1 and TRBJ2-7; perhaps TRBD1 as D (5 bases). Germline values: CDR1 SQVTM, CDR2 ANQGSEA. Deletions cut 6 bases from V and 4 bases from J, with 16 bases between. The CDR3 length is 13 residues. CDR3 sequence (DNA): TGCAGCGTCCAGGGTCGCTACGTATACGAGCAGTACTTC. It encodes CSVQGRYVYEQYF.

This clonotype was seen ten or more times. The chain joins TRBV28 to TRBJ2-7; 9 nucleotides agree with TRBD1. The germline V gene has CDR1 MDHEN and CDR2 SYDVKM. Trimming removed 7 bases from V and 3 bases from J; junction bases left unmatched: 10. CDR3 length equals 15 residues. CDR3 protein: CASNAAGTGLYEQYF. The CDR3 nucleotides read TGTGCCAGCAACGCGGCCGGGACAGGGCTCTACGAGCAGTACTTC.

This clonotype was seen repeatedly, ten times or more. The rearrangement uses TRBV25-1 and TRBJ2-3; D possibly uses TRBD1 or TRBD2 (7 bases each). Looked up from germline, CDR1 is MGHDK and CDR2 is SYGVNS. V shed 3 bases and J shed 5 bases, with 21 bases lying between them. The CDR3 spans 17 residues. CDR3 sequence: CASSDHLGGGAEDTQYF. DNA of the CDR3: TGTGCCAGCAGTGATCACCTGGGAGGGGGCGCCGAAGATACGCAGTATTTT. Full variable domain (outside the CDR3, taken from reference TRBV25-1 and TRBJ2-3): EADIYQTPRYLVIGTGKKITLECSQTMGHDKMYWYQQDPGMELHLIHYSYGVNSTEKGDLSSESTVSRIRTEHFPLTLESARPSHTSQYLCASSDHLGGGAEDTQYFGPGTRLTVL.

The table lists this clonotype with many counts. The chain recombines TRBV25-1 with TRBJ1-2; D remains ambiguous. Germline loops: CDR1 MGHDK, CDR2 SYGVNS. Trimming pared 1 base from V and 7 bases from J, leaving 16 bases between. The CDR3 is 15 amino acids. The CDR3 nucleotides are TGTGCCAGCAGTGAATCCGGCCGGGAAGGGCTTGGCTACACCTTC. It translates to CASSESGREGLGYTF.

This rearrangement joins TRBV5-6 to TRBJ2-3; D possibly corresponds to TRBD2 (5 bases). CDR3 size: 14 residues. Deletions cut 1 base from V and 10 bases from J, with 16 bases between. CDR1 is SGHDT, CDR2 YYEEEE, per germline. The CDR3 DNA reads as TGTGCCAGCAGCTTGTATTCCGTCAAGGAGGCGCAGTATTTT. The encoded protein is CASSLYSVKEAQYF.

The chain carries TRBV20-1 and TRBJ1-1, with D possibly matching TRBD1 (5 bases). The CDR3 loop spans 14 amino acids. Per the germline V gene, CDR1 is DFQATT and CDR2 is SNEGSKA (reference sequence). V shed 3 bases and J shed 4 bases, with 15 bases lying between them. The CDR3 is CSASRETRGTEAFF. The CDR3 DNA follows: TGCAGTGCTAGCAGGGAGACGAGGGGCACTGAAGCTTTCTTT.

The table lists this clonotype with a few counts. V gene TRBV7-2 combines with J gene TRBJ1-5; D gene unclear. V was clipped by 5 bases and J by 5 bases, with 13 bases between them. Germline-derived CDR1 and CDR2 are SGHTA and FQGNSA. The CDR3 consists of 14 residues. The CDR3 region has the DNA TGTGCCAGCAGCCCAGGATCGGGGTATCAGCCCCAGCATTTT. It encodes CASSPGSGYQPQHF.

This clonotype was seen a few times. Here the CDR3 reads CSAPKMTSNEQFF. CDR3 nucleotides: TGCAGTGCTCCAAAAATGACTAGCAATGAGCAGTTCTTC. The rearrangement uses TRBV20-1 and TRBJ2-1, with a weak D call TRBD2 (6 bases). Per germline, CDR1 DFQATT and CDR2 SNEGSKA (reference sequence). Trimming took off 5 bases at V and 6 bases at J, with 14 bases between the two ends. CDR3 length: 13 residues.

This clonotype was seen repeatedly, ten times or more. This chain uses TRBV7-2 with TRBJ2-4, with a weak D call TRBD2 (6 bases). The CDR3 is made up of 16 amino acids. V was clipped by 5 bases and J by 1 base, with 15 bases between them. Germline loops: CDR1 SGHTA, CDR2 FQGNSA. The CDR3 reads CASSRERVTAKNIQYF. The CDR3 DNA reads TGTGCCAGCAGCCGAGAGCGGGTAACGGCCAAAAACATTCAGTACTTC.

The chain uses TRBV12-3 or TRBV12-4 and TRBJ2-7; D is uncertain. The CDR3 spans 13 residues. V lost 6 bases and J lost 10, with 19 bases in between. The CDR3, as DNA: TGTGCCAGCAGCCCCAACGGGCCCACGGTCCAGTACTTC. Translated, it gives CASSPNGPTVQYF.

The chain has TRBV20-1 and TRBJ2-5; D could derive from TRBD1 or TRBD2 (5 bases each). Germline V gives CDR1 DFQATT, CDR2 SNEGSKA (reference sequence). The CDR3 spans 14 residues. V was trimmed by 6 bases and J by 2 bases, leaving 16 bases between them. CDR3 in DNA: TGCAGTGCCAAAGACCGGGACCCGCAAGAGACCCAGTACTTC. It yields the protein CSAKDRDPQETQYF.

This clonotype was observed a handful of times. The V and J genes are TRBV7-4 and TRBJ2-7; D unclear. Trimming cost V 0 bases and J 2 bases, with 8 bases left between them. Germline lookup yields CDR1 SGHVT and CDR2 SQSDAQ. The CDR3 contains 14 residues. CDR3 residues: CASSLAGNPYEQYF. CDR3 DNA sequence: TGTGCCAGCAGCTTAGCAGGGAATCCCTACGAGCAGTACTTC.

Many counts were recorded for this clonotype. This chain links TRBV7-2 with TRBJ2-1; 8 bases line up with TRBD2. Germline assignment: CDR1 SGHTA and CDR2 FQGNSA. Trimming at V came to 5 bases and at J to 1 base, leaving 4 bases not matched to a gene. CDR3 length equals 15 residues. CDR3 amino acids: CASSLLAASYNEQFF. The DNA for the CDR3 is TGTGCCAGCAGCCTACTAGCGGCTTCCTACAATGAGCAGTTCTTC.

This clonotype has a handful of counts. The V and J genes are TRBV20-1 and TRBJ1-1; D remains unclear. The V and J ends lost 0 bases and 1 base respectively, with 12 bases between them. The CDR3 contains 15 residues. Germline-derived CDR1 and CDR2 are DFQATT and SNEGSKA (reference sequence). CDR3 amino acids: CSARDPTGSNTEAFF. CDR3 sequence (DNA): TGCAGTGCTAGAGACCCCACGGGCTCGAACACTGAAGCTTTCTTT.

The CDR3 sequence is CSAPRDRGNTGELFF. CDR3 in DNA: TGCAGTGCACCTCGAGACAGGGGAAACACCGGGGAGCTGTTTTTT. The chain combines TRBV20-1 with TRBJ2-2; 8 bases map to TRBD1. Germline assignment: CDR1 DFQATT and CDR2 SNEGSKA (reference sequence). The J segment lost 2 bases and the V segment lost 6 bases, leaving 8 bases of the junction unmatched. The CDR3 is 15 residues long.

This clonotype has just one count. A much more abundant neighbour one base away suggests this may be a read error. The CDR3 protein is CASSYGENAEAFF. CDR3 sequence (DNA): TGTGCCAGCAGTTACGGGGAAAACGCTGAAGCTTTCTTT. The chain joins TRBV6-5 to TRBJ1-1; D remains unclear. The CDR3 covers 13 residues. Germline V CDR1 and CDR2: MNHEY, SVGAGI. The V end lost 2 bases, the J end lost 6 bases, and 10 bases lay between the germline ends.

This clonotype was detected ten times or more. The chain couples TRBV7-9 to TRBJ2-7; D unresolved. Germline V CDR1 and CDR2: SEHNR, FQNEAQ (reference sequence). This CDR3 comprises 13 residues. Between the trimmed V and J ends, which lost 2 bases and 7 bases, there was a span of 12 bases. The CDR3 nucleotides read TGTGCCAGCAGCTTAAATGGGGTAAGGGAGCAGTACTTC. The encoded protein is CASSLNGVREQYF.